This T cell receptor (beta chain) was sequenced during a study of blood T cells in healthy people across ages. The study, taken as a whole, reports: Without sorted subsets, naive and antigen-experienced compartments could not be conclusively compared.

A second PCR of about 7 to 12 cycles used a sample-barcoded 5' primer and a J-beta primer mix. Every single cDNA molecule received a tag from a template-switch adaptor with 12 random nucleotides. TCRdb analysed the 5' RACE reads with MiXCR anew, one entry per CDR3 protein. Of more than 1,000,000 distinct CDR3 sequences in the sample, about 23% were seen once. This CDR3 is built from 15 residues. After removal of 1 base from V and 5 bases from J, the junction contained 5 bases not matched to a gene. Germline V gene data show CDR1 as LGHDT and CDR2 as YNNKEL (reference sequence). As concerns this clonotype: What it binds is unknown.

These data were also reused for a study on T cells of mothers and their children. That work contributes: Three healthy Caucasian mothers, along with their six children, served as the donors.

The sequenced material came from blood. The TCR originated in a girl aged 2-10 years in good health. The chain joins TRBV3-1 to TRBJ1-1; the match to TRBD1 covers 9 bases. CDR3 amino acids: CASSQARTGETEAFF. CDR3 sequence (DNA): TGTGCCAGCAGCCAAGCGCGGACAGGGGAAACTGAAGCTTTCTTT. The whole variable domain, filled in from reference TRBV3-1 and TRBJ1-1, reads DTAVSQTPKYLVTQMGNDKSIKCEQNLGHDTMYWYKQDSKKFLKIMFSYNNKELIINETVPNRFSPKSPDKAHLNLHINSLELGDSAVYFCASSQARTGETEAFFGQGTRLTVV.